The present entry profiles one TCR beta chain with its context. These data are taken from a study of blood T cell repertoires in COVID-19. Trimming removed 7 bases from V and 1 base from J, with 22 bases in between. Germline V lookup: CDR1 SGHDN, CDR2 FVKESK. This CDR3 is 17 amino acids long. Assay: immunoSEQ multiplex PCR; the TCRdb copy retains only in-frame clones and omits some. This sample carries hundreds of thousands of clones, approximately 83% of them seen once, and the ten largest clones take around 2.1%. Sequenced sample: peripheral blood. The source is a woman in her twenties or thirties who had recovered from COVID-19. The chain recombines TRBV14 with TRBJ1-1, with D tentatively TRBD1 (6 bases). The CDR3: CASNSLSWDTSNTEAFF. DNA of the CDR3: TGTGCCAGCAACTCCCTGAGCTGGGACACCTCGAACACTGAAGCTTTCTTT.